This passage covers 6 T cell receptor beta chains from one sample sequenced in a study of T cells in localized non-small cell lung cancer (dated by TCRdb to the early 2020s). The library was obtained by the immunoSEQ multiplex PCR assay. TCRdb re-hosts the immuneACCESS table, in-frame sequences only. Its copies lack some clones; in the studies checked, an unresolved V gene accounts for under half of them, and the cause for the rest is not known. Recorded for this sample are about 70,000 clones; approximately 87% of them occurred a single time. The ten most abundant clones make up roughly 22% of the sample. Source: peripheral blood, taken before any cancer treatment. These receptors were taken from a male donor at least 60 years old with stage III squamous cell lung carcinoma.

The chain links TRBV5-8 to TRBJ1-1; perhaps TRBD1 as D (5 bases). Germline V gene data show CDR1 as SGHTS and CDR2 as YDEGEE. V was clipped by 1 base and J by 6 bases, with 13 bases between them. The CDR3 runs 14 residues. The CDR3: CASSLYRRDSEAFF. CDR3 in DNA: TGTGCCAGCAGCTTGTATAGGAGGGACTCTGAAGCTTTCTTT.

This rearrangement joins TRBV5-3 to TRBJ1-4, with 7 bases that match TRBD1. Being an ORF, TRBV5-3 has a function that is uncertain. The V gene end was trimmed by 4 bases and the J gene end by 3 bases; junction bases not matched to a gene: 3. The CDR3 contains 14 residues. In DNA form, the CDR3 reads TGTGCCAGAAGCCTGGGACAGTCTAATGAAAAACTGTTTTTT. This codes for CARSLGQSNEKLFF.

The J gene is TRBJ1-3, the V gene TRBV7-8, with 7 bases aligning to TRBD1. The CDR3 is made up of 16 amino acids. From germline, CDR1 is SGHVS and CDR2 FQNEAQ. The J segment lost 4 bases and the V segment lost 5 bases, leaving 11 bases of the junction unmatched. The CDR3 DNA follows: TGTGCCAGCAGCCTAGGGACAGCCGTCGCGGGAAACACCATATATTTT. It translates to CASSLGTAVAGNTIYF. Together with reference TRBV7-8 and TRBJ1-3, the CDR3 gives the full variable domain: GAGVSQSPRYKVAKRGQDVALRCDPISGHVSLFWYQQALGQGPEFLTYFQNEAQLDKSGLPSDRFFAERPEGSVSTLKIQRTQQEDSAVYLCASSLGTAVAGNTIYFGEGSWLTVV.

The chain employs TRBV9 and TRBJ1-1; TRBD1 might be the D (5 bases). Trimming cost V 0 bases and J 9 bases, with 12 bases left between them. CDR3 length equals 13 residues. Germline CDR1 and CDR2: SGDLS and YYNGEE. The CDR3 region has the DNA TGTGCCAGCAGCGTAGCGGGGGGGGGAAAAGCTTTCTTT. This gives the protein CASSVAGGGKAFF.

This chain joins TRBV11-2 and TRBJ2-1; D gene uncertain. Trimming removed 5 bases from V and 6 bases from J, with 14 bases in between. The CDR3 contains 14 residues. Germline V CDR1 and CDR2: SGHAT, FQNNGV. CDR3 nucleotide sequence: TGTGCCAGCAGCCTGAGACCCTCGGGCAATGAGCAGTTCTTC. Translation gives CASSLRPSGNEQFF.

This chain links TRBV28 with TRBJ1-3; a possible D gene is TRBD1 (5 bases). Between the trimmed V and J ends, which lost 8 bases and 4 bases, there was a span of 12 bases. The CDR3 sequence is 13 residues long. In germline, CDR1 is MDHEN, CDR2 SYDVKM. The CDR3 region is CASRQGRGNTIYF. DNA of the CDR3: TGTGCCAGCCGCCAGGGCCGCGGAAACACCATATATTTT.